The sequence of this TCR beta chain was determined in a study of PD-1 blockade in mismatch repair-deficient tumors. The wider study: Patients had roughly twelve mismatch repair-deficient cancer types, all previously treated and progressing.

Assay used: immunoSEQ multiplex PCR; TCRdb lists only in-frame clones, some missing. The table shows roughly 32,000 clones, with around 80% occurring only once. CDR1 and CDR2 (germline): SGHRS, YFSETQ. V gave up 4 bases and J gave up 8 bases; unmatched junction bases: 13. The CDR3 spans 16 residues. This receptor was taken from an adult with mismatch repair-deficient cancer. Specimen: PBMCs, collected 6 to 7 weeks after starting pembrolizumab. This rearrangement joins TRBV5-1 to TRBJ1-2; 11 bases align to TRBD1. As DNA, the CDR3 is TGCGCCAGCAGCCCTACGGGGGGACAGGGGGGTTACGGCTACACCTTC. Translating gives CASSPTGGQGGYGYTF. Full variable domain (outside the CDR3, taken from reference TRBV5-1 and TRBJ1-2): KAGVTQTPRYLIKTRGQQVTLSCSPISGHRSVSWYQQTPGQGLQFLFEYFSETQRNKGNFPGRFSGRQFSNSRSEMNVSTLELGDSALYLCASSPTGGQGGYGYTFGSGTRLTVV.